A selection of T cell receptor beta chains follows, all from one sample in a study of blood T cell repertoires in COVID-19. Data came from immunoSEQ multiplex PCR; TCRdb stores just in-frame clones and leaves some out. Among about 55,000 clones listed, 70% to 85% were seen once. Sequencing used peripheral blood. The receptors originated from a man older than 75 with COVID-19, enrolled during active disease. Each CDR3 is given with its conserved first and last residue. D genes are given only for firm matches. Size tells how often a clone was seen (once, few, many) or the class of an expanded clone, and some rows leave it out.

v_gene: TRBV7-2
abundance: .
d_gene: TRBD1
j_gene: TRBJ1-1
len: 14
CDR3aa: CASSLDRGGTEAFF
CDR3nt: TGTGCCAGCAGCTTGGACAGGGGGGGCACTGAAGCTTTCTTT

v_gene: TRBV7-9
abundance: .
d_gene: .
j_gene: TRBJ1-1
len: 14
CDR3aa: CASSVGAQNTEAFF
CDR3nt: TGTGCCAGCAGCGTGGGGGCCCAGAACACTGAAGCTTTCTTT

v_gene: TRBV7-2
abundance: .
d_gene: .
j_gene: TRBJ2-7
len: 14
CDR3aa: CASSLAAGLYEQYF
CDR3nt: TGTGCCAGCTCCCTGGCCGCGGGGCTCTACGAGCAGTACTTC

v_gene: TRBV12-5
abundance: .
d_gene: .
j_gene: TRBJ1-5
len: 15
CDR3aa: CASGVGGDSNQPQHF
CDR3nt: TGTGCTAGTGGGGTGGGAGGGGATAGCAATCAGCCCCAGCATTTT

v_gene: TRBV6-6
abundance: .
d_gene: TRBD1
j_gene: TRBJ1-1
len: 16
CDR3aa: CASSPRGGTGNTEAFF
CDR3nt: TGTGCCAGCAGTCCCCGGGGCGGGACAGGGAACACTGAAGCTTTCTTT

v_gene: TRBV6-2/TRBV6-3
abundance: once
d_gene: .
j_gene: TRBJ2-7
len: 13
CDR3aa: CASSYGATYEQYF
CDR3nt: TGTGCCAGCAGTTATGGGGCAACCTACGAGCAGTACTTC

v_gene: TRBV11-3
abundance: .
d_gene: TRBD1
j_gene: TRBJ2-5
len: 14
CDR3aa: CASSSGGTQETQYF
CDR3nt: TGTGCCAGCAGCTCAGGGGGAACCCAAGAGACCCAGTACTTC

v_gene: TRBV6-5
abundance: .
d_gene: TRBD1
j_gene: TRBJ2-7
len: 15
CDR3aa: CASSYSDRGDYEQYF
CDR3nt: TGTGCCAGCAGTTACTCGGACAGGGGGGATTACGAGCAGTACTTC

v_gene: TRBV18
abundance: .
d_gene: TRBD1
j_gene: TRBJ1-6
len: 15
CDR3aa: CASSPRGQGHSPLHF
CDR3nt: TGTGCCAGCTCACCGCGAGGACAGGGTCATTCACCCCTCCACTTT

v_gene: TRBV6-5
abundance: .
d_gene: .
j_gene: TRBJ1-1
len: 14
CDR3aa: CASSYTGTVTEAFF
CDR3nt: TGTGCCAGCAGTTACACAGGGACGGTCACTGAAGCTTTCTTT

v_gene: TRBV3-1/TRBV3-2
abundance: .
d_gene: TRBD1
j_gene: TRBJ2-1
len: 18
CDR3aa: CASSLRGLGTGYYNEQFF
CDR3nt: TGTGCCAGCAGCCTGCGGGGGCTCGGGACAGGGTACTACAATGAGCAGTTCTTC

v_gene: TRBV18
abundance: .
d_gene: .
j_gene: TRBJ1-1
len: 15
CDR3aa: CASSPLSVVNTEAFF
CDR3nt: TGTGCCAGCTCACCACTCTCGGTCGTGAACACTGAAGCTTTCTTT

v_gene: TRBV7-9
abundance: once
d_gene: .
j_gene: TRBJ1-1
len: 13
CDR3aa: CASSLAQNTEAFF
CDR3nt: TGTGCCAGCAGCTTAGCACAGAACACTGAAGCTTTCTTT

v_gene: TRBV5-8
abundance: .
d_gene: TRBD1
j_gene: TRBJ1-5
len: 17
CDR3aa: CASSPEGAHHSNQPQHF
CDR3nt: TGTGCCAGCAGCCCGGAGGGGGCACACCATAGCAATCAGCCCCAGCATTTT

v_gene: TRBV25-1
abundance: .
d_gene: TRBD2
j_gene: TRBJ2-5
len: 17
CDR3aa: CASSDFRGSGGQETQYF
CDR3nt: TGTGCCAGCAGTGATTTTCGAGGTAGCGGGGGCCAAGAGACCCAGTACTTC

v_gene: TRBV5-5
abundance: .
d_gene: TRBD1
j_gene: TRBJ1-2
len: 16
CDR3aa: CASSEAGTGINYGYTF
CDR3nt: TGTGCCAGCAGCGAGGCAGGGACAGGGATAAACTATGGCTACACCTTC

v_gene: TRBV6-5
abundance: .
d_gene: TRBD1
j_gene: TRBJ1-1
len: 15
CDR3aa: CASSTTGGSHTEAFF
CDR3nt: TGTGCCAGCAGTACTACAGGGGGCAGTCACACTGAAGCTTTCTTT

v_gene: TRBV9
abundance: .
d_gene: TRBD1
j_gene: TRBJ1-1
len: 18
CDR3aa: CASSVGPGQGLLNTEAFF
CDR3nt: TGTGCCAGCAGCGTGGGGCCGGGACAGGGCCTACTAAACACTGAAGCTTTCTTT

v_gene: TRBV7-3
abundance: .
d_gene: .
j_gene: TRBJ2-7
len: 15
CDR3aa: CASSISGTTIYEQYF
CDR3nt: TGTGCCAGCAGCATCAGTGGGACAACGATCTACGAGCAGTACTTC

v_gene: TRBV7-9
abundance: .
d_gene: .
j_gene: TRBJ2-7
len: 15
CDR3aa: CASSLVFGPAYEQYF
CDR3nt: TGTGCCAGCAGCCTAGTTTTTGGGCCAGCCTACGAGCAGTACTTC

v_gene: TRBV7-9
abundance: .
d_gene: .
j_gene: TRBJ2-2
len: 18
CDR3aa: CASSLAPFTSGKERELFF
CDR3nt: TGTGCCAGCAGCTTAGCCCCGTTCACCTCGGGGAAAGAGAGGGAGCTGTTTTTT

v_gene: TRBV2
abundance: .
d_gene: .
j_gene: TRBJ2-3
len: 11
CDR3aa: CASSVGDTQYF
CDR3nt: TGTGCCAGCAGTGTTGGCGATACGCAGTATTTT

v_gene: TRBV5-5
abundance: .
d_gene: .
j_gene: TRBJ1-1
len: 13
CDR3aa: CASSPQGITEAFF
CDR3nt: TGTGCCAGCAGCCCACAGGGAATCACTGAAGCTTTCTTT

v_gene: TRBV6-6
abundance: once
d_gene: TRBD2
j_gene: TRBJ2-5
len: 14
CDR3aa: CASSALAERETQYF
CDR3nt: TGTGCCAGCAGTGCACTAGCGGAGAGGGAGACCCAGTACTTC

v_gene: TRBV20-1
abundance: .
d_gene: .
j_gene: TRBJ2-2
len: 11
CDR3aa: CSAPTLGELFF
CDR3nt: TGCAGTGCCCCGACTCTCGGGGAGCTGTTTTTT

v_gene: TRBV25-1
abundance: .
d_gene: .
j_gene: TRBJ1-2
len: 13
CDR3aa: CASRSDFHYGYTF
CDR3nt: TGTGCCAGCAGATCGGACTTTCACTATGGCTACACCTTC

v_gene: TRBV7-6
abundance: .
d_gene: TRBD1
j_gene: TRBJ2-2
len: 15
CDR3aa: CASSSTGGHTGELFF
CDR3nt: TGTGCCAGCAGCTCCACAGGGGGCCACACCGGGGAGCTGTTTTTT